One sample yielded the 23 T cell receptor beta chains listed below, sequenced in a study of response to subunit inactivated influenza vaccine. From the RT-PCR reads, TCRdb called clonotypes with MiXCR, one entry per CDR3 protein. This sample has hundreds of thousands of distinct CDR3 sequences, with 25% found just once. The sequences come from CD4+ T cells sorted from PBMCs, collected 5 days after vaccination. Source of these receptors: a man aged 50 or older who received an inactivated influenza vaccine.

V and J are TRBV20-1 and TRBJ2-1, with TRBD2 identical over 12 bases. Losses at the gene ends were 6 bases for V and 9 bases for J; bases not matched to a gene: 12. The length of the CDR3 is 15 residues. CDR1 is DFQATT, CDR2 SNEGSKA, per germline (reference sequence). DNA for the CDR3: TGCAGTGCCGACCCGGGACTAGCGGGCCCACGTGAGCAGTTCTTC. Encoded protein: CSADPGLAGPREQFF.

This clonotype occurred once. CDR3 amino acids: CASSYSRSSGIYNEQFF. The CDR3 region has the DNA TGTGCCAGCAGTTACTCGAGATCTAGCGGGATTTACAATGAGCAGTTCTTC. This rearrangement joins TRBV6-2 or TRBV6-3 to TRBJ2-1, with TRBD2 identical over 9 bases. The CDR3 has 17 amino acids. The V and J ends lost 0 bases and 4 bases, in that order; junction bases with no gene match: 7. Germline assignment: CDR1 MNHEY and CDR2 SVGEGT.

This clonotype was detected a few times. The V gene is TRBV5-1, the J gene TRBJ1-1; 8 nucleotides match TRBD1. Unmatched junction bases numbered 6, after V lost 0 bases and J lost 5 bases. There are 15 residues in the CDR3. Germline V gene lookup returns CDR1 SGHRS and CDR2 YFSETQ. The CDR3 sequence: CASSLGRGRETEAFF. CDR3 bases: TGCGCCAGCAGCTTGGGCAGGGGGCGGGAGACTGAAGCTTTCTTT. The full variable domain, with the rest looked up from reference TRBV5-1 and TRBJ1-1, is KAGVTQTPRYLIKTRGQQVTLSCSPISGHRSVSWYQQTPGQGLQFLFEYFSETQRNKGNFPGRFSGRQFSNSRSEMNVSTLELGDSALYLCASSLGRGRETEAFFGQGTRLTVV.

This chain connects TRBV10-3 to TRBJ2-1, with 16 positions matching TRBD2. V trimming: 10 bases; J trimming: 6 bases; junction bases outside the gene matches: 6. Germline V lookup: CDR1 ENHRY, CDR2 SYGVKD. The CDR3 consists of 15 residues. CDR3 bases: TGTGCCACCATGGGACTAGCGGGAGGGCCCAATGAGCAGTTCTTC. It is translated as CATMGLAGGPNEQFF.

This clonotype occurred many times. This chain joins TRBV27 and TRBJ2-2; 7 bases are shared with TRBD1. CDR1 is MNHEY and CDR2 is SMNVEV in the germline V gene (reference sequence). CDR3 length equals 14 residues. V gave up 8 bases and J gave up 0 bases; unmatched junction bases: 3. The CDR3 loop reads CASRTGSNTGELFF. CDR3 DNA sequence: TGTGCCAGCCGGACAGGATCGAACACCGGGGAGCTGTTTTTT.

This clonotype was counted a few times. CDR3: CASSPPSTPYNEQFF. The CDR3 region has the DNA TGTGCCAGCTCACCACCCTCGACACCCTACAATGAGCAGTTCTTC. The rearrangement joins TRBV18 to TRBJ2-1; D unresolved. The CDR3 has 15 amino acids. V lost 0 bases to trimming and J lost 2 bases, with 8 bases between them. Germline V lookup: CDR1 KGHSH, CDR2 LQKENI. The full variable domain, with the rest looked up from reference TRBV18 and TRBJ2-1, is NAGVMQNPRHLVRRRGQEARLRCSPMKGHSHVYWYRQLPEEGLKFMVYLQKENIIDESGMPKERFSAEFPKEGPSILRIQQVVRGDSAAYFCASSPPSTPYNEQFFGPGTRLTVL.

This clonotype was detected a few times. CDR3 amino acids: CSGGQGSSGANVLTF. CDR3 DNA: TGCAGCGGGGGACAGGGGAGCTCTGGGGCCAACGTCCTGACTTTC. The rearrangement links TRBV29-1 to TRBJ2-6; 10 bases line up with TRBD1. CDR1 and CDR2 (germline): SQVTM, ANQGSEA. The CDR3 extends over 15 amino acids. With V trimmed by 7 bases and J by 0 bases, 3 bases remained unmatched.

For the CDR3, the DNA is TGTGCCAGCAGTTTGGTAGGGGGCGGTGGCTACACCTTC. Translated: CASSLVGGGGYTF. This chain connects TRBV27 to TRBJ1-2, with TRBD1 matching over 7 bases. J was trimmed by 7 bases and V by 3 bases; bases with no gene match: 5. Germline V CDR1 and CDR2: MNHEY, SMNVEV (reference sequence). The CDR3 totals 13 residues.

This clonotype was seen more than once but under ten times. The chain has TRBV12-3 or TRBV12-4 and TRBJ1-5, with a weak D call TRBD1 (5 bases). The V and J ends lost 1 base and 6 bases respectively, with 10 bases between them. The CDR3 has 14 amino acids. The CDR3 bases are TGTGCCAGCAGTTTAGTACAGGAACCTCAGCCCCAGCATTTT. This translates into CASSLVQEPQPQHF.

J is TRBJ2-7 and V is TRBV16; D possibly corresponds to TRBD1 (6 bases). V was cut by 0 bases and J by 5 bases, with 11 bases left in between. Germline CDR1 KGHSY, CDR2 FQNENV. CDR3 size: 14 residues. CDR3 nucleotides: TGTGCCAGCAGCCAATCGGGCAGGGGAAACGAGCAGTACTTC. It codes for CASSQSGRGNEQYF.

A few counts support this clonotype. V and J are TRBV10-3 and TRBJ2-2; D unresolved. V was clipped by 6 bases and J by 4 bases, with 15 bases between them. Germline V gene data show CDR1 as ENHRY and CDR2 as SYGVKD. The CDR3 is 15 residues long. CDR3 sequence reads: CAIRPSSYLTGELFF. For the CDR3, the DNA is TGTGCCATCAGACCATCCTCCTACCTCACCGGGGAGCTGTTTTTT.

This clonotype was recorded at least ten times. The chain carries TRBV29-1 and TRBJ2-5; D unresolved. Trimming removed 0 bases at V and 2 bases at J, with 4 bases between. Germline assignment: CDR1 SQVTM and CDR2 ANQGSEA. This CDR3 has 12 amino acids. The DNA for the CDR3 is TGCAGCGTTGAAGAACTACAAGAGACCCAGTACTTC. It translates to CSVEELQETQYF.

This chain links TRBV18 with TRBJ1-1; D is unclear. V was clipped by 3 bases and J by 3 bases, with 11 bases between them. In germline, CDR1 is KGHSH, CDR2 LQKENI. The length of the CDR3 is 14 residues. In DNA, the CDR3 is TGTGCCAGCTCACCGGCAGCCTTGGACACTGAAGCTTTCTTT. This encodes CASSPAALDTEAFF.

The V call is TRBV29-1, the J call TRBJ2-3, with unresolved D. Trimming removed 3 bases from V and 2 bases from J, with 9 bases in between. Germline lookup yields CDR1 SQVTM and CDR2 ANQGSEA. The CDR3 is 13 amino acids. CDR3 coding DNA: TGCAGCGTTGACACGACCTACACAGATACGCAGTATTTT. Its translation: CSVDTTYTDTQYF.

J is TRBJ2-3 and V is TRBV12-3 or TRBV12-4; no clear D. The ends were cut back, 1 base at V and 5 bases at J, with 10 bases in the middle. This CDR3 is 14 amino acids long. CDR3 nucleotides: TGTGCCAGCAGTTTAGACGGCCCGGGAGATACGCAGTATTTT. Amino acid sequence: CASSLDGPGDTQYF.

The chain is built from TRBV20-1 and TRBJ1-3, with D uncertain. The CDR3 sequence is 11 residues long. Trimming shortened V by 3 bases and J by 14 bases, and 14 bases separated the two germline ends. Germline V gives CDR1 DFQATT, CDR2 SNEGSKA (reference sequence). The CDR3 nucleotides read TGCAGTGCTAGCGTAAGGGCTGGCCTATATTTT. Translated, it gives CSASVRAGLYF.

This clonotype was counted a few times. J is TRBJ2-4 and V is TRBV4-2; the match to TRBD1 covers 9 bases. The CDR3 has 16 amino acids. Germline CDR1 reads LGHNA; CDR2 reads YNFKEQ. The trim removed 0 bases at V and 4 bases at J, leaving 4 bases unmatched. The CDR3 coding sequence is TGTGCCAGCAGCCAAGAATTTGGGACAGGGAAAAACATTCAGTACTTC. As protein: CASSQEFGTGKNIQYF.

The rearrangement uses TRBV20-1 and TRBJ2-2; no clear D gene. The CDR3 runs 12 residues. Germline V gene sequence: CDR1 DFQATT, CDR2 SNEGSKA (reference sequence). V lost 8 bases and J lost 3, with 10 bases in between. CDR3 sequence (DNA): TGCAGTTTGTGGCTGGACACCGGGGAGCTGTTTTTT. Translated, it gives CSLWLDTGELFF.

This clonotype was observed a few times. The chain links TRBV12-3 or TRBV12-4 to TRBJ2-7; the match to TRBD2 covers 8 bases. This CDR3 region has 16 residues. With 2 bases clipped from V and 2 bases from J, the junction kept 8 bases outside the gene matches. This CDR3 reads CASSLRARAGAYEQYF. The CDR3 nucleotides are TGTGCCAGCAGTTTAAGGGCTCGAGCGGGGGCCTACGAGCAGTACTTC.

The J gene is TRBJ1-2, the V gene TRBV6-1, with a weak D call TRBD1 (5 bases). Germline V gene lookup returns CDR1 MNHNS and CDR2 SASEGT. The CDR3 totals 11 residues. Trimming cost V 3 bases and J 8 bases, with 7 bases left between them. As DNA, the CDR3 is TGTGCCAGCAGTGAGACAGTCGGCTACACCTTC. Protein product: CASSETVGYTF.

The rearrangement uses TRBV12-3 or TRBV12-4 and TRBJ1-4; TRBD1 aligns across 8 bases. The ends lost 3 bases at V and 7 bases at J; junction bases unmatched: 4. This CDR3 is built from 14 residues. In DNA, the CDR3 is TGTGCCAGCAGTTTTACAGGGGGGGGTGAAAAACTGTTTTTT. Translated, it gives CASSFTGGGEKLFF.

This clonotype occurred a few times. V and J are TRBV20-1 and TRBJ2-4; either TRBD1 or TRBD2 may supply D (6 bases each). The CDR3 consists of 17 residues. Trimming removed 1 base at V and 1 base at J, with 17 bases between. From germline, CDR1 is DFQATT and CDR2 SNEGSKA (reference sequence). As DNA, the CDR3 is TGCAGTGCTAGAGGACAGGATTTCGGGGGTGCCAAAAACATTCAGTACTTC. This encodes CSARGQDFGGAKNIQYF.

This chain links TRBV5-6 with TRBJ2-1; 8 bases match TRBD2. In germline, CDR1 is SGHDT, CDR2 YYEEEE. V lost 4 bases to trimming and J lost 7 bases; unmatched junction nucleotides: 13. The CDR3 covers 16 residues. Written as DNA, the CDR3 is TGTGCCAGCAGCGCCCCACTAGCGGTAAAAAGGAATGAGCAGTTCTTC. This translates into CASSAPLAVKRNEQFF.